This record concerns one TCR beta chain sequence. This specimen comes from a study of technical replicates of blood from a handful of donors. V was clipped by 3 bases and J by 3 bases, with 12 bases between them. Germline loops: CDR1 SGHRS, CDR2 YFSETQ. The CDR3 is 14 amino acids. Data came from immunoSEQ multiplex PCR; TCRdb stores just in-frame clones and leaves some out. The sample shows 78,000 or so clones, 91% of them seen only once. The sample taken for sequencing was T cells isolated from PBMCs. This chain joins TRBV5-1 and TRBJ1-1; perhaps TRBD1 as D (5 bases). The receptor comes from a human donor in good health. Some clones in this sample may be carry-over from other donors' samples. The CDR3 sequence: CASSSGDGDTEAFF. The CDR3 nucleotides read TGCGCCAGCAGCTCGGGGGATGGAGACACTGAAGCTTTCTTT.